A single sample gave rise to the 10 T cell receptor beta chains below, sequenced in a study of CD8 T cells in ankylosing spondylitis. In TCRdb, the 5' RACE reads were re-called with MiXCR into one record per CDR3 protein. The repertoire holds 240,000 or so distinct CDR3 sequences, with 8% to 9.5% as singletons. Specimen: blood, either unsorted or a sorted T cell fraction (not recorded which). The receptors originated from a male donor with ankylosing spondylitis or in good health (not recorded which).

This chain connects TRBV14 to TRBJ2-5; D unresolved. V shed 4 bases and J shed 5 bases, with 20 bases lying between them. The germline CDR1 and CDR2 sequences are SGHDN and FVKESK. This CDR3 comprises 16 residues. CDR3 DNA sequence: TGTGCCAGCAGCCCTCTACAGAGTCAGGTCCAGGAGACCCAGTACTTC. Protein sequence: CASSPLQSQVQETQYF.

The chain joins TRBV12-3 or TRBV12-4 to TRBJ1-1; a possible D gene is TRBD1 (5 bases). The CDR3 contains 14 residues. Trimming removed 3 bases from V and 2 bases from J, with 10 bases in between. CDR3 sequence (DNA): TGTGCCAGCAGTTTCTGGGGGGTCAACACTGAAGCTTTCTTT. The encoded protein is CASSFWGVNTEAFF.

This clonotype came up many times. V is TRBV12-3 or TRBV12-4 and J is TRBJ2-1, with 9 bases identical to TRBD1. The length of the CDR3 is 16 residues. With V trimmed by 4 bases and J by 2 bases, 6 bases remained unmatched. The CDR3 nucleotides read TGTGCCAGCAGTTCGAGCCGGACAGGGGCCTACAATGAGCAGTTCTTC. Its protein product is CASSSSRTGAYNEQFF.

This clonotype was observed a handful of times. The J gene is TRBJ2-7, the V gene TRBV12-3 or TRBV12-4, with D perhaps TRBD1 (6 bases). The V end was cut by 3 bases, the J end by 6 bases, with 15 bases between. The CDR3 totals 14 residues. Here the CDR3 reads CASSLGPTGGEQYF. The CDR3 DNA is TGTGCCAGCAGTTTGGGCCCGACAGGCGGCGAGCAGTACTTC.

This clonotype was recorded a few times. The chain couples TRBV30 to TRBJ2-1; 7 positions agree with TRBD1. This CDR3 is 14 amino acids long. CDR1 is GTSNPN, CDR2 SVGIG, per germline (reference sequence). The V gene end was trimmed by 3 bases and the J gene end by 5 bases; junction bases not matched to a gene: 7. In nucleotides, the CDR3 is TGTGCCTGGAGCACCGGGACAGCCAACAATGAGCAGTTCTTC. This encodes CAWSTGTANNEQFF.

This clonotype came up once. A much larger clone lies a single base off, so this may be a read error. The conserved closing phenylalanine or tryptophan is absent in this CDR3, likely reflecting a read error. The chain has TRBV5-6 and TRBJ2-7; D might be TRBD2 (5 bases). Germline loops: CDR1 SGHDT, CDR2 YYEEEE. This CDR3 region has 14 residues. Trimming removed 2 bases at V and 3 bases at J, with 12 bases between. The CDR3: CASSFRPADYEQYL. CDR3 DNA: TGTGCCAGCAGCTTTCGGCCAGCGGACTACGAGCAGTACCTC.

J is TRBJ2-5 and V is TRBV7-2, with D perhaps matching TRBD1 (5 bases). CDR1 SGHTA and CDR2 FQGNSA come from the germline V gene. The CDR3 sequence is 15 residues long. The ends were cut back, 1 base at V and 3 bases at J, with 12 bases in the middle. The chain's CDR3 is CASSLEPGYEETQYF. The CDR3, as DNA: TGTGCCAGCAGCTTAGAACCAGGGTACGAAGAGACCCAGTACTTC.

At least ten counts were recorded for this clonotype. This rearrangement joins TRBV12-3 or TRBV12-4 to TRBJ2-7; 11 nucleotides match TRBD2. The CDR3 loop spans 16 amino acids. V lost 5 bases, J lost 0 bases, and 6 bases stayed unmatched. CDR3 amino acids: CASSPLTSGTSYEQYF. The CDR3 DNA follows: TGTGCCAGCAGTCCCTTGACTAGCGGGACCTCCTACGAGCAGTACTTC.

This clonotype was seen more than once but under ten times. The rearrangement uses TRBV4-2 and TRBJ2-7; possible D gene TRBD2, 6 bases. CDR1 and CDR2 from the germline V gene are LGHNA and YNFKEQ. The CDR3 sequence is 16 residues long. Trimming cost V 1 base and J 3 bases, with 16 bases left between them. CDR3 protein: CASSQGKAGLYYEQYF. As DNA, the CDR3 is TGTGCCAGCAGCCAAGGGAAAGCGGGCCTCTACTACGAGCAGTACTTC.

This clonotype was counted at least ten times. V and J are TRBV7-8 and TRBJ2-7; 7 bases align to TRBD2. This CDR3 region has 12 residues. Germline loops: CDR1 SGHVS, CDR2 FQNEAQ. V lost 5 bases to trimming and J lost 5 bases; unmatched junction nucleotides: 3. CDR3 region: CASSETSNEQYF. The CDR3 DNA is TGTGCCAGCAGCGAGACTAGCAACGAGCAGTACTTC.